The 27 T cell receptor beta chains reported below all come from one sample, sequenced in a study of human T cells and chemical hapten exposure. Documented time point: patch test 3, about 24 weeks after DPC sensitization. Specified treatment: therapeutic diphenylcyclopropenone sensitization with weekly scalp DPC. A single record per CDR3 protein comes from TCRdb applying MiXCR to the RACE reads. The data contain tens of thousands of distinct CDR3 sequences, roughly 13% of them seen just once; the ten biggest clones take up around 5.7%. The material sequenced was whole blood, taken in connection with sensitization to the hapten diphenylcyclopropenone (DPC). The origin of the receptors is a woman aged 45-65 years with alopecia areata. Some clones in this sample may be carry-over from other donors' samples.

This clonotype was counted a few times. V and J are TRBV7-9 and TRBJ1-4; D uncertain. Germline lookup yields CDR1 SEHNR and CDR2 FQNEAQ (reference sequence). This CDR3 spans 12 amino acids. Trimming removed 5 bases at V and 8 bases at J, with 9 bases between. The CDR3: CASSRQREKLFF. DNA of the CDR3: TGTGCCAGCAGCAGACAACGAGAAAAACTGTTTTTT.

In its sample, this clonotype was seen many times. The chain recombines TRBV20-1 with TRBJ2-7, with 11 bases matching TRBD2. The germline gives CDR1 DFQATT, CDR2 SNEGSKA (reference sequence). The CDR3 spans 14 residues. Trimming at V came to 5 bases and at J to 3 bases, leaving 6 bases not matched to a gene. The CDR3 loop is CSASPSGGNYEQYF. The DNA of the CDR3 is TGCAGTGCTTCTCCTAGCGGGGGGAACTACGAGCAGTACTTC.

In its sample, this clonotype was seen many times. The rearrangement joins TRBV7-6 to TRBJ2-2; 7 bases match TRBD1. V was pared by 1 base and J by 4 bases, with 3 bases of the junction left unmatched. Germline V gene lookup returns CDR1 SGHVS and CDR2 FNYEAQ. This CDR3 contains 15 residues. This CDR3 is CASSLEGASTGELFF. In DNA, the CDR3 is TGTGCCAGCAGCTTAGAGGGGGCCAGCACCGGGGAGCTGTTTTTT.

This clonotype was observed many times. The J gene is TRBJ2-1, the V gene TRBV11-2, with TRBD2 identical over 8 bases. Looked up from germline, CDR1 is SGHAT and CDR2 is FQNNGV. V shed 4 bases, J shed 6 bases, and the junction held 14 bases outside the gene matches. The CDR3 totals 17 residues. DNA for the CDR3: TGTGCCAGCAGCTCATTGAGGACTGGACGGGAGGGCAATGAGCAGTTCTTC. It is translated as CASSSLRTGREGNEQFF.

The chain uses TRBV3-1 and TRBJ1-4, with 7 bases aligning to TRBD1. V lost 0 bases to trimming and J lost 8 bases; unmatched junction nucleotides: 9. The CDR3 totals 16 residues. Per the germline V gene, CDR1 is LGHDT and CDR2 is YNNKEL (reference sequence). DNA for the CDR3: TGTGCCAGCAGCCAAGATGTGGCCAGGGGGAACGAAAAACTGTTTTTT. This translates into CASSQDVARGNEKLFF.

The chain has TRBV20-1 and TRBJ1-5; no clear D gene. In germline, CDR1 is DFQATT, CDR2 SNEGSKA (reference sequence). V lost 3 bases and J 2 bases, leaving 20 bases between the germline ends. The CDR3 is 17 amino acids. CDR3 loop: CSASPQIRAEGNQPQHF. The CDR3 DNA reads as TGCAGTGCTAGTCCACAAATTCGGGCTGAAGGCAATCAGCCCCAGCATTTT.

This clonotype was seen a few times. The V gene is TRBV4-1, the J gene TRBJ1-1, with D possibly TRBD1 on 6 matching bases. V was clipped by 1 base and J by 1 base, with 13 bases between them. This CDR3 is built from 16 residues. Germline V CDR1 and CDR2: MGHRA, YSYEKL. The CDR3 sequence is CASSQAGQRSNTEAFF. CDR3 DNA: TGCGCCAGCAGCCAAGCCGGACAGAGATCGAACACTGAAGCTTTCTTT.

This chain joins TRBV19 and TRBJ2-3; no definite D call. The CDR3 is 17 amino acids. V was shortened by 5 bases and J by 5 bases, with 23 bases between the two germline ends. CDR1 and CDR2 (germline): LNHDA, SQIVND (reference sequence). CDR3 coding DNA: TGTGCCAGTAGTCTCCAAACCGGACCCTCGCGGAGAGATACGCAGTATTTT. This encodes CASSLQTGPSRRDTQYF.

The rearrangement links TRBV2 to TRBJ2-1, with 9 bases fitting TRBD1. Germline trimming cut 5 bases from V and 2 bases from J; bases unmatched to any gene: 4. Looked up from germline, CDR1 is SNHLY and CDR2 is FYNNEI. CDR3 size: 15 residues. In DNA, the CDR3 is TGTGCCAGCAGTCCGGACAGGGGTGCCTACAATGAGCAGTTCTTC. The encoded protein is CASSPDRGAYNEQFF. Full variable domain (rest looked up from reference TRBV2 and TRBJ2-1): EPEVTQTPSHQVTQMGQEVILRCVPISNHLYFYWYRQILGQKVEFLVSFYNNEISEKSEIFDDQFSVERPDGSNFTLKIRSTKLEDSAMYFCASSPDRGAYNEQFFGPGTRLTVL.

The CDR3 sequence: CASAGVDMNTEAFF. The DNA for the CDR3 is TGTGCCAGCGCAGGGGTTGACATGAACACTGAAGCTTTCTTT. This chain joins TRBV3-1 and TRBJ1-1, with D perhaps TRBD1 (6 bases). The germline gives CDR1 LGHDT, CDR2 YNNKEL (reference sequence). V lost 8 bases, J lost 0 bases, and 13 bases lay in between. The CDR3 covers 14 residues.

V and J are TRBV4-2 and TRBJ2-3; D possibly matches TRBD1 or TRBD2 (6 bases each). The germline V and J ends were trimmed by 2 bases and 6 bases, with 9 bases remaining between them. CDR3 size: 13 residues. Germline V gene data show CDR1 as LGHNA and CDR2 as YNFKEQ. The CDR3 region is CASSQTGADTQYF. In DNA form, the CDR3 reads TGTGCCAGCAGCCAAACGGGGGCGGATACGCAGTATTTT.

This clonotype was detected many times. The V and J genes are TRBV7-2 and TRBJ1-1; the D is unclear. This CDR3 contains 13 residues. Germline CDR1 is SGHTA and CDR2 is FQGNSA. V gave up 5 bases and J gave up 0 bases, with 7 bases separating them. Here the CDR3 reads CASSGGMNTEAFF. In nucleotides, the CDR3 is TGTGCCAGCAGCGGCGGAATGAACACTGAAGCTTTCTTT.

This sequence joins TRBV21-1 and TRBJ2-1; TRBD2 reflects the table's D call only, with no check against the DNA. TRBV21-1 is deemed a pseudogene. The CDR3 runs 16 residues. Here the CDR3 reads CASSQIADSSYNEQFF. Written as DNA, the CDR3 is TGTGCCAGCAGCCAAATAGCGGACAGCTCCTACAATGAGCAGTTCTTC.

This clonotype was detected only a few times. This chain connects TRBV10-3 to TRBJ2-5; TRBD2 is a possible D gene (6 bases). The V and J ends lost 9 bases and 2 bases respectively, with 13 bases between them. Per germline, CDR1 ENHRY and CDR2 SYGVKD. The CDR3 has 13 residues. The CDR3 DNA reads TGTGCCATTCGGGACTTCCAACAAGAGACCCAGTACTTC. Translated, it gives CAIRDFQQETQYF.

This clonotype was recorded many times. The chain combines TRBV29-1 with TRBJ1-1; 8 nucleotides align to TRBD1. J gave up 4 bases and V 5 bases, and 6 bases lay outside the gene matches. The CDR3 has 13 residues. Germline lookup yields CDR1 SQVTM and CDR2 ANQGSEA. CDR3 DNA sequence: TGCAGCGTTTTATATGACAGGGGCACTGAAGCTTTCTTT. Its translation is CSVLYDRGTEAFF. The full variable domain, rest sourced from reference TRBV29-1 and TRBJ1-1, is SAVISQKPSRDICQRGTSLTIQCQVDSQVTMMFWYRQQPGQSLTLIATANQGSEATYESGFVIDKFPISRPNLTFSTLTVSNMSPEDSSIYLCSVLYDRGTEAFFGQGTRLTVV.

The V gene is TRBV7-9, the J gene TRBJ2-6, with 13 nucleotides matching TRBD2. Trimming removed 5 bases from V and 4 bases from J; junction bases left unmatched: 8. Germline assignment: CDR1 SEHNR and CDR2 FQNEAQ (reference sequence). This CDR3 comprises 18 residues. The CDR3 protein is CASSPGLAGVRGANVLTF. The CDR3 nucleotides read TGTGCCAGCAGCCCAGGACTAGCGGGAGTAAGAGGGGCCAACGTCCTGACTTTC.

The chain is built from TRBV10-2 and TRBJ2-7, with D perhaps matching TRBD2 (5 bases). Deletions cut 2 bases from V and 5 bases from J, with 16 bases between. The CDR3 sequence is 15 residues long. Germline CDR1 reads WSHSY; CDR2 reads SAAADI. In DNA form, the CDR3 reads TGCGCCAGCAGTGAGGCGAGGTTTGAGGGCGACGAGCAGTACTTC. Translation gives CASSEARFEGDEQYF.

The chain joins TRBV4-2 to TRBJ2-3, with 7 bases lining up with TRBD2. There are 16 residues in the CDR3. Trimming removed 4 bases from V and 2 bases from J; junction bases left unmatched: 9. Germline V gives CDR1 LGHNA, CDR2 YNFKEQ. In DNA, the CDR3 is TGTGCCAGCAGCCCGGCAACCCTAGCGGTCACAGATACGCAGTATTTT. Translation gives CASSPATLAVTDTQYF.

This clonotype was recorded at least ten times. The chain uses TRBV7-6 and TRBJ2-7, with 11 bases that match TRBD2. CDR1 is SGHVS and CDR2 is FNYEAQ in the germline V gene. Unmatched junction bases numbered 4, after V lost 4 bases and J lost 2 bases. The CDR3 loop spans 15 amino acids. The chain's CDR3 is CASSSLAGGTYEQYF. CDR3 in DNA: TGTGCCAGCAGCTCTCTAGCGGGAGGTACCTACGAGCAGTACTTC.

This clonotype was detected only once. A single base separates this from a much larger clone, so it may be a read error. V gene TRBV5-1 combines with J gene TRBJ2-5; no clear D gene. This CDR3 is built from 12 residues. Looked up from germline, CDR1 is SGHRS and CDR2 is YFSETQ. V was pared by 6 bases and J by 4 bases, with 10 bases between. The chain's CDR3 is CASIGVGETQYF. The CDR3 nucleotides are TGCGCCAGCATAGGAGTGGGAGAGACCCAGTACTTC.

This clonotype was found many times. The chain carries TRBV30 and TRBJ1-3, with D tentatively TRBD1 (5 bases). The CDR3 contains 15 residues. Germline V gene lookup returns CDR1 GTSNPN and CDR2 SVGIG (reference sequence). V shed 3 bases and J shed 0 bases, with 12 bases lying between them. The CDR3 nucleotides are TGTGCCTGGAGAATCGGGGCCCACTCTGGAAACACCATATATTTT. It yields the protein CAWRIGAHSGNTIYF.

This clonotype was seen ten or more times. The V and J genes are TRBV13 and TRBJ2-6; D is unresolved. The germline V and J ends were trimmed by 6 bases and 4 bases, with 10 bases remaining between them. CDR1 is PRHDT, CDR2 FYEKMQ, per germline (reference sequence). The CDR3 runs 14 residues. The CDR3 nucleotides read TGTGCCAGCAGACGGCGGATGGGGGCCAACGTCCTGACTTTC. This encodes CASRRRMGANVLTF.

V gene TRBV9 combines with J gene TRBJ1-3, with D unresolved. The CDR3 loop spans 17 amino acids. With 0 bases removed from V and 0 bases from J, the gap between germline ends came to 13 bases. Germline-derived CDR1 and CDR2 are SGDLS and YYNGEE. CDR3 protein: CASSVELEGYSGNTIYF. Here the CDR3 DNA reads TGTGCCAGCAGCGTAGAGCTGGAGGGATACTCTGGAAACACCATATATTTT.

This clonotype was picked up many times. The rearrangement links TRBV29-1 to TRBJ2-1; TRBD2 aligns across 8 bases. The length of the CDR3 is 12 residues. V lost 7 bases to trimming and J lost 5 bases; unmatched junction nucleotides: 4. Germline-derived CDR1 and CDR2 are SQVTM and ANQGSEA. The CDR3 nucleotides are TGCAGCGCAGGGCGGGGGGACAATGAGCAGTTCTTC. Its translation is CSAGRGDNEQFF.

The V gene is TRBV7-3, the J gene TRBJ2-2, with 10 bases fitting TRBD2. J lost 3 bases, V lost 0 bases, and 1 base had no gene match. The CDR3 covers 16 residues. The V gene's germline CDR1 is SGHTA and CDR2 FQGTGA. The CDR3: CASSLTAGGHTGELFF. DNA for the CDR3: TGTGCCAGCAGCTTAACAGCGGGAGGGCACACCGGGGAGCTGTTTTTT.

This chain joins TRBV20-1 and TRBJ2-1; 11 bases line up with TRBD2. V dropped 6 bases and J dropped 7; count of bases not matched to a gene: 11. The CDR3 runs 15 residues. CDR1 and CDR2 from the germline V gene are DFQATT and SNEGSKA (reference sequence). The CDR3 region is CSAKIAGGPRNEQFF. Here the CDR3 DNA reads TGCAGTGCAAAAATAGCGGGAGGGCCGCGGAATGAGCAGTTCTTC.

This clonotype has just a few counts. The chain links TRBV2 to TRBJ1-2; D gene ambiguous. This CDR3 region has 14 residues. Trimming left V 10 bases short and J 8 bases short, with 23 bases between. Per the germline V gene, CDR1 is SNHLY and CDR2 is FYNNEI. CDR3 nucleotide sequence: TGTGCCATCCCCACCCCTGGGAGGGCGGTAGGCTACACCTTC. Its protein product is CAIPTPGRAVGYTF.